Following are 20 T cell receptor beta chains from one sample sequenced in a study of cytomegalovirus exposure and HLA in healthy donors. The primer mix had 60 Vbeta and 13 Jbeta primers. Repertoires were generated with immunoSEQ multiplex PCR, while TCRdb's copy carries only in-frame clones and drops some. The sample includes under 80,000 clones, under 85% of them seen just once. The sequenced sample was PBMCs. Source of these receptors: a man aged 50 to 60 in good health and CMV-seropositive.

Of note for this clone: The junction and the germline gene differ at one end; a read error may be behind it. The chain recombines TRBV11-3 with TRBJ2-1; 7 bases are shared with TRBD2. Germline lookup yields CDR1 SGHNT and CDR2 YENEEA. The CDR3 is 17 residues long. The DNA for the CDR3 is TGTGTCAGCAGCTTAAGGGGCCCTTCTAGCGGACTCAATGAGCAGTTCTTC. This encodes CVSSLRGPSSGLNEQFF.

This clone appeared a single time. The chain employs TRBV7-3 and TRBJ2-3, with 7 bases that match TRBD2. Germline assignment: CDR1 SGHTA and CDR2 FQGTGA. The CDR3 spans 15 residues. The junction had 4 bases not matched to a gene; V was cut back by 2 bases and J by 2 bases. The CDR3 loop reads CASSLLGTTTDTQYF. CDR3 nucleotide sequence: TGTGCCAGCAGCTTATTGGGGACTACCACAGATACGCAGTATTTT.

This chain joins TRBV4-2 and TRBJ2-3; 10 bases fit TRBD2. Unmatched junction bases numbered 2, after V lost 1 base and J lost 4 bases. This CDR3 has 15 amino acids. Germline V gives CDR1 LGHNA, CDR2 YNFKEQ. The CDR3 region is CASSQASGSADTQYF. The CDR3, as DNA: TGTGCCAGCAGCCAAGCTAGCGGGAGTGCAGATACGCAGTATTTT.

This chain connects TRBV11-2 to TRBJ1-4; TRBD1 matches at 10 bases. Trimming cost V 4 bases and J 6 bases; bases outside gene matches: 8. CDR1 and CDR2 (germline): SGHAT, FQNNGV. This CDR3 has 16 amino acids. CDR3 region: CASSSPTGGADEKLFF. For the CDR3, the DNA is TGTGCCAGCAGCTCCCCGACAGGGGGCGCTGATGAAAAACTGTTTTTT.

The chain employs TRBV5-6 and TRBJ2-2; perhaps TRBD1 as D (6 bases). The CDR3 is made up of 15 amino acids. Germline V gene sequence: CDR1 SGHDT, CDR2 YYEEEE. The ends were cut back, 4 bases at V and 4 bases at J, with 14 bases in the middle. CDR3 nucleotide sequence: TGTGCCAGCAGCACGGACAGCCCGGGCACCGGGGAGCTGTTTTTT. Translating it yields CASSTDSPGTGELFF.

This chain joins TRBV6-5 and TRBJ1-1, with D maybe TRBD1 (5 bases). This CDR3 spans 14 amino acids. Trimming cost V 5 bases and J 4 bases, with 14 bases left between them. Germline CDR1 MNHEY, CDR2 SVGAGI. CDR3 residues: CASSTDNGRTEAFF. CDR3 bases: TGTGCCAGCAGTACGGACAATGGGCGCACTGAAGCTTTCTTT.

CDR3 nucleotide sequence: TGTGCCTGGAGGACGCTCAGCCCCCGAGGGGAAAAACTGTTTTTT. Amino acids: CAWRTLSPRGEKLFF. This chain joins TRBV30 and TRBJ1-4; D gene unclear. This CDR3 comprises 15 residues. Germline CDR1 GTSNPN, CDR2 SVGIG (reference sequence). Trimming cost V 3 bases and J 8 bases, with 19 bases left between them.

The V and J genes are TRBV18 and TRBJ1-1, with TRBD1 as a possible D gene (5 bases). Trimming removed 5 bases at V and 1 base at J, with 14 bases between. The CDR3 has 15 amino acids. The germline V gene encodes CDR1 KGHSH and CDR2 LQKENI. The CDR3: CASSSAGHQNTEAFF. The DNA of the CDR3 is TGTGCCAGCTCATCGGCCGGACATCAGAACACTGAAGCTTTCTTT. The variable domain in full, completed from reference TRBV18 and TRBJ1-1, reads NAGVMQNPRHLVRRRGQEARLRCSPMKGHSHVYWYRQLPEEGLKFMVYLQKENIIDESGMPKERFSAEFPKEGPSILRIQQVVRGDSAAYFCASSSAGHQNTEAFFGQGTRLTVV.

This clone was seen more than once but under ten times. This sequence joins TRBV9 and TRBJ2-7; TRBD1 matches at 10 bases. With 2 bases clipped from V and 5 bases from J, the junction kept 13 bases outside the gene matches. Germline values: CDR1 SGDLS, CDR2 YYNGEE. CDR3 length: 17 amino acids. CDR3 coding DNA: TGTGCCAGCAGCGTGGCCGGGACAGGGGACGCGGAGGACGAGCAGTACTTC. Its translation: CASSVAGTGDAEDEQYF.

The DNA of the CDR3 is TGTGCCAGCAGCCCCTGGACAGATTTCTACGAGCAGTACTTC. It translates to CASSPWTDFYEQYF. V and J are TRBV5-5 and TRBJ2-7; D might be TRBD1 (6 bases). Germline V gene data show CDR1 as SGHKS and CDR2 as YYEKEE (reference sequence). The CDR3 is 14 residues long. The V end was cut by 4 bases, the J end by 3 bases, with 14 bases between.

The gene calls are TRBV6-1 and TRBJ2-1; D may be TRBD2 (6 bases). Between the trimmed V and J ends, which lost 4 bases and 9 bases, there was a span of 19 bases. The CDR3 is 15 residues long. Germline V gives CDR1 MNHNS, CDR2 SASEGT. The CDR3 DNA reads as TGTGCCAGCAGTGCCCCGGGACTCTCGATGGGTGAGCAGTTCTTC. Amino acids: CASSAPGLSMGEQFF.

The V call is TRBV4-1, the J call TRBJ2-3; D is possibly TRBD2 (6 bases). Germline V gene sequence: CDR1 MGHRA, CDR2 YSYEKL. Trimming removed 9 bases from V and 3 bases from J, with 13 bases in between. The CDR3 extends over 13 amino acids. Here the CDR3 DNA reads TGCGCCAGTCGGCGGGCGGGGACAGATACGCAGTATTTT. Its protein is CASRRAGTDTQYF.

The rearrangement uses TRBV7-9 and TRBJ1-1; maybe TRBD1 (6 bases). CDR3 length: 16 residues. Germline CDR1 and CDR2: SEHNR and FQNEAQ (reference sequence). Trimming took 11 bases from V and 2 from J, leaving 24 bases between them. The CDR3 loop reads CAVDSYPRTVNTEAFF. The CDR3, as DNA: TGTGCCGTTGACTCCTACCCACGGACAGTTAACACTGAAGCTTTCTTT.

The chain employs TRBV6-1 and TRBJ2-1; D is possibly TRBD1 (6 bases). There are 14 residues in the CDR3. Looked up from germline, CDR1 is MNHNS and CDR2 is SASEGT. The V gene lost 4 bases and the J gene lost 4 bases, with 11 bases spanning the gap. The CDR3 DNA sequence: TGTGCCAGCAGTGTACGACAGGATTACAATGAGCAGTTCTTC. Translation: CASSVRQDYNEQFF.

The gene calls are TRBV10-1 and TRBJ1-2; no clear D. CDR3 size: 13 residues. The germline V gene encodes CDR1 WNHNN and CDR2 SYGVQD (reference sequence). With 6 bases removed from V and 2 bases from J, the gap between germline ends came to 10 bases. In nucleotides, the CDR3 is TGCGCCAGCAGCCCCCGAGCGAACTATGGCTACACCTTC. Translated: CASSPRANYGYTF.

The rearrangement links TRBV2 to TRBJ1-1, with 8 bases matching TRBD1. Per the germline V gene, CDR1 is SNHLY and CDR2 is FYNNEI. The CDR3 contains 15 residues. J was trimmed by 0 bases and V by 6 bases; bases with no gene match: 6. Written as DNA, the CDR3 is TGTGCCAGCAGGGGGCGACAGGGGATGAACACTGAAGCTTTCTTT. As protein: CASRGRQGMNTEAFF. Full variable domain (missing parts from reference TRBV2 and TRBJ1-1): EPEVTQTPSHQVTQMGQEVILRCVPISNHLYFYWYRQILGQKVEFLVSFYNNEISEKSEIFDDQFSVERPDGSNFTLKIRSTKLEDSAMYFCASRGRQGMNTEAFFGQGTRLTVV.

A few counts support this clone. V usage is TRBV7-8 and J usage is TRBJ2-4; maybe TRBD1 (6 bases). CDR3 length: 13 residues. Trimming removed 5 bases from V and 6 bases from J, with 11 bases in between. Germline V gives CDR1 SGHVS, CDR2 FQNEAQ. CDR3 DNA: TGTGCCAGCAGCCCGAAAGGGGGAAACATTCAGTACTTC. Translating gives CASSPKGGNIQYF. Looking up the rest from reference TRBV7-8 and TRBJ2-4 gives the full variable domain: GAGVSQSPRYKVAKRGQDVALRCDPISGHVSLFWYQQALGQGPEFLTYFQNEAQLDKSGLPSDRFFAERPEGSVSTLKIQRTQQEDSAVYLCASSPKGGNIQYFGAGTRLSVL.

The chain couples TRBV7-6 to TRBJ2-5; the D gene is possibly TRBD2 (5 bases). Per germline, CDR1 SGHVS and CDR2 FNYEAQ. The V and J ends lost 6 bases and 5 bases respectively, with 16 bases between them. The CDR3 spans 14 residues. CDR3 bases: TGTGCCAGCAGTTCGAGGGAGAAACGGGAGACCCAGTACTTC. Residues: CASSSREKRETQYF. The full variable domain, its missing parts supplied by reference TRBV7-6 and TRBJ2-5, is GAGVSQSPRYKVTKRGQDVALRCDPISGHVSLYWYRQALGQGPEFLTYFNYEAQQDKSGLPNDRFSAERPEGSISTLTIQRTEQRDSAMYRCASSSREKRETQYFGPGTRLLVL.

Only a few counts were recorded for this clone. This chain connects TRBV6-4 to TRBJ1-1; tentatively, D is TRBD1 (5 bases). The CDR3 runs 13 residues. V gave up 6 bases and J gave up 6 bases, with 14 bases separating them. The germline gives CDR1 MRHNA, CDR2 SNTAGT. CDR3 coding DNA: TGTGCCAGCAGCTTTGACGGGGGGTCTGAAGCTTTCTTT. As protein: CASSFDGGSEAFF.

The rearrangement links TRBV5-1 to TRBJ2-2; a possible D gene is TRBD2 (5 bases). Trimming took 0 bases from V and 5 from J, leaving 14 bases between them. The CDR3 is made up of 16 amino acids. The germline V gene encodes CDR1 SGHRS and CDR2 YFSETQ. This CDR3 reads CASSLAEVRLTGELFF. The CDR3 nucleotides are TGCGCCAGCAGCTTGGCGGAGGTCCGTTTGACCGGGGAGCTGTTTTTT.